This is a list of T cell receptor beta chains from one sample in a study of T-cell reconstitution after alpha-beta-depleted transplantation in children. MiXCR, run by TCRdb on the PCR reads, gives a single entry per CDR3 protein. In the table there are some 110,000 distinct CDR3 sequences, about 9.4% of which are singletons. Material: PBMCs, obtained before TCRalphabeta/CD19-depleted stem cell transplant. Every receptor here comes from a boy aged 2 to 9 with acute lymphoblastic leukemia, due to receive a stem cell transplant. The CDR3 runs from the conserved cysteine through the conserved F or W. The D gene is left open where the match is weak. Expanded clones are given a class, and other clones once, few, many or no size at all.

D gene: -
clone size: many
V gene: TRBV7-3
J gene: TRBJ2-3
CDR3 protein: CASSPDRGQADTQYF
CDR3 DNA: TGTGCCAGCAGCCCCGACAGAGGACAAGCAGATACGCAGTATTTT

D gene: TRBD2
clone size: -
V gene: TRBV14
J gene: TRBJ2-1
CDR3 protein: CASSQELGLARNEQFF
CDR3 DNA: TGTGCCAGCAGCCAAGAGCTAGGACTAGCGCGAAATGAGCAGTTCTTC

D gene: -
clone size: -
V gene: TRBV5-6
J gene: TRBJ1-1
CDR3 protein: CASSWAGRTEAFF
CDR3 DNA: TGTGCCAGCAGCTGGGCCGGTCGGACTGAAGCTTTCTTT

D gene: TRBD2
clone size: -
V gene: TRBV19
J gene: TRBJ2-2
CDR3 protein: CASSVTSGANTGELFF
CDR3 DNA: TGTGCCAGTAGTGTGACTAGCGGTGCGAACACCGGGGAGCTGTTTTTT

D gene: -
clone size: few
V gene: TRBV5-1
J gene: TRBJ1-2
CDR3 protein: CASSLGRDTYGYTF
CDR3 DNA: TGCGCCAGCAGCTTGGGCAGGGATACCTATGGCTACACCTTC

D gene: -
clone size: -
V gene: TRBV15
J gene: TRBJ2-5
CDR3 protein: CATRSSTGMFETQYF
CDR3 DNA: TGTGCCACCAGAAGTTCTACGGGTATGTTCGAGACCCAGTACTTC

D gene: TRBD2
clone size: -
V gene: TRBV19
J gene: TRBJ2-1
CDR3 protein: CASRRPSGTYNEQFF
CDR3 DNA: TGTGCCAGCCGCCGTCCTAGCGGGACCTACAATGAGCAGTTCTTC

D gene: TRBD2
clone size: -
V gene: TRBV6-1
J gene: TRBJ2-7
CDR3 protein: CASSPPLSGGYEQYF
CDR3 DNA: TGTGCCAGCAGCCCCCCGCTCAGCGGGGGCTACGAGCAGTACTTC

D gene: -
clone size: few
V gene: TRBV5-1
J gene: TRBJ2-2
CDR3 protein: CASSLGPGGVGELFF
CDR3 DNA: TGCGCCAGCAGCCTGGGCCCTGGAGGTGTCGGGGAGCTGTTTTTT

D gene: -
clone size: -
V gene: TRBV5-1
J gene: TRBJ1-4
CDR3 protein: CASSWTDTNEKLFF
CDR3 DNA: TGCGCCAGCAGCTGGACAGACACTAATGAAAAACTGTTTTTT

D gene: -
clone size: few
V gene: TRBV12-3/TRBV12-4
J gene: TRBJ2-1
CDR3 protein: CASSFYLDTYNEQFF
CDR3 DNA: TGTGCCAGCAGTTTTTATCTGGACACTTACAATGAGCAGTTCTTC

D gene: -
clone size: -
V gene: TRBV29-1
J gene: TRBJ2-1
CDR3 protein: CSATEFNEQFF
CDR3 DNA: TGCAGCGCGACCGAATTCAATGAGCAGTTCTTC

D gene: TRBD2
clone size: few
V gene: TRBV5-1
J gene: TRBJ2-2
CDR3 protein: CASSPSIAGGAGELFF
CDR3 DNA: TGCGCCAGCAGCCCAAGCATAGCGGGAGGTGCCGGGGAGCTGTTTTTT